The present T cell receptor (beta chain) was sequenced within a study of neurological immune-mediated disorders. Study results and caveats: Sharing of CDR3 amino acid sequences among expanded clones across subjects was absent, suggesting private repertoires in all groups.

cDNA synthesis was performed by 5'RACE with 10-nucleotide random UMIs. A single run covered 15-18 subjects with over 170 million TCR-beta sequences. TCRdb passed the 5' RACE reads through MiXCR, listing each CDR3 protein once. The sample lists fewer than 45,000 distinct CDR3 sequences; more than 2% were seen once. This clonotype was recorded many times. Its antigen is unknown. Source material was 2 million unsorted PBMCs, stored at -80 °C in RNAlater. Germline CDR1 is SEHNR and CDR2 is FQNEAQ (reference sequence). The CDR3 has 15 amino acids. V was cut by 4 bases and J by 3 bases, with 12 bases left in between.

The sample taken for sequencing was PBMCs. The chain couples TRBV7-9 to TRBJ2-2; D possibly corresponds to TRBD1 (6 bases). The clonotype was recovered from a man aged 30 to 39 with multiple sclerosis. CDR3 amino acids: CASSSRQDYTGELFF. The CDR3 bases are TGTGCCAGCAGCTCGCGACAGGACTACACCGGGGAGCTGTTTTTT.